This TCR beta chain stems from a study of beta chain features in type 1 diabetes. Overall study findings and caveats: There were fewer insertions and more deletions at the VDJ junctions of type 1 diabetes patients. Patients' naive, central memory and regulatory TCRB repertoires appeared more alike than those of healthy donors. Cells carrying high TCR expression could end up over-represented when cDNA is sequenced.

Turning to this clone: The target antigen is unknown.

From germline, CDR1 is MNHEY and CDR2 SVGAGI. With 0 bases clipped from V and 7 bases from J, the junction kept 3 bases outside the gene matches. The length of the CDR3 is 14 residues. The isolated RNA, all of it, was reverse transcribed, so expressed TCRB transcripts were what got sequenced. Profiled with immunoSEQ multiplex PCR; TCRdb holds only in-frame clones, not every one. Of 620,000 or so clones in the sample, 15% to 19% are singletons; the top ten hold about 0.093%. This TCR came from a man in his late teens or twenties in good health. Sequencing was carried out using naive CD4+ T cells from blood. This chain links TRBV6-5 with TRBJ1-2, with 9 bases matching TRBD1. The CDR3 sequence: CASSYSRDRVGYTF. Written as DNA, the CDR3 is TGTGCCAGCAGTTACTCAAGGGACAGGGTTGGCTACACCTTC.